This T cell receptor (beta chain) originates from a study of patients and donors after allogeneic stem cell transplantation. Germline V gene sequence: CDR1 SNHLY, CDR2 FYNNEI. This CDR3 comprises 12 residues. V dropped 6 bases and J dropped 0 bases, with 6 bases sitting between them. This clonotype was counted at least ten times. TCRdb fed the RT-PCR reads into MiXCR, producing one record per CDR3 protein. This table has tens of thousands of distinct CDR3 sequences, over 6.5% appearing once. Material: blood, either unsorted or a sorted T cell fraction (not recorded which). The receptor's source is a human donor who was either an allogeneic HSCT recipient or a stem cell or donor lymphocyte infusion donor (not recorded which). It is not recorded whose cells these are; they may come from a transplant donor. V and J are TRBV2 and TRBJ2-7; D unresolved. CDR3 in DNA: TGTGCCAGCAGGAGCGACTCCTACGAGCAGTACTTC. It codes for CASRSDSYEQYF.